Following are 27 T cell receptor beta chains from one sample sequenced in a study of regulatory T cells (dated by TCRdb to the late 2010s). What these receptors recognize is not known. Beyond this particular receptor, the publication reports: Compared with both autologous conventional CD4+ cells and control regulatory T cells, regulatory T cells from CD3G-deficient patients had reduced Shannon diversity.

The method was the immunoSEQ multiplex PCR assay. In the multiplex PCR, 52 forward TRBV primers and 13 reverse TRBJ primers were used, and assay-based and computational corrections were applied for amplification bias. The table was pulled from immuneACCESS by TCRdb, which kept in-frame rearrangements only. Such tables lose some clones; where checked, under half of the loss comes from unresolved V genes, and the rest has no known cause. This sample has 950 to 1,200 clones in its table, and approximately 87% of those were observed once. The top ten clonotypes cover roughly 6% of the sample. Sequenced: CD4+ Tregs sorted from blood. These TCRs come from a person aged 30 to 39 with CD3G deficiency.

Written as DNA, the CDR3 is TGCGCCAGCAGCTTGGCCTTTGGGTATGGGCTGTTTTTT. Translation: CASSLAFGYGLFF. The chain is built from TRBV5-1 and TRBJ2-2; D unresolved. Per the germline V gene, CDR1 is SGHRS and CDR2 is YFSETQ. V was cut by 0 bases and J by 13 bases, with 13 bases left in between. This CDR3 is 13 amino acids long.

V and J are TRBV28 and TRBJ2-4, with 9 bases aligning to TRBD1. Germline assignment: CDR1 MDHEN and CDR2 SYDVKM. The CDR3 extends over 16 amino acids. Trimming removed 6 bases from V and 1 base from J; junction bases left unmatched: 7. CDR3 region: CASRRGTGGAKNIQYF. In nucleotides, the CDR3 is TGTGCCAGCAGGCGTGGTACAGGGGGCGCCAAAAACATTCAGTACTTC.

V is TRBV11-2 and J is TRBJ2-7, with 14 bases identical to TRBD2. The CDR3 is 16 residues long. CDR1 is SGHAT and CDR2 is FQNNGV in the germline V gene. V was pared by 5 bases and J by 9 bases, with 12 bases of the junction left unmatched. The CDR3 DNA is TGTGCCAGCAGCCGTATGGAGGGACTAGCGGGAGTTGTGCAGTACTTC. The encoded protein is CASSRMEGLAGVVQYF.

The chain joins TRBV7-9 to TRBJ2-1; 11 bases are a match to TRBD2. The CDR3 has 16 amino acids. Germline V lookup: CDR1 SEHNR, CDR2 FQNEAQ (reference sequence). Germline trimming cut 4 bases from V and 5 bases from J; bases unmatched to any gene: 7. The CDR3 here is CASSSWTSGPHNEQFF. In DNA, the CDR3 is TGTGCCAGCAGCTCCTGGACTAGCGGGCCACACAATGAGCAGTTCTTC.

The chain uses TRBV19 and TRBJ1-5, with 11 bases matching TRBD1. After removal of 4 bases from V and 11 bases from J, the junction contained 4 bases not matched to a gene. Germline CDR1 and CDR2: LNHDA and SQIVND (reference sequence). The CDR3 has 13 amino acids. Written as DNA, the CDR3 is TGTGCCAGTAGTAGTAGGACAGGGGGCGCCCAGCATTTT. Protein product: CASSSRTGGAQHF.

CDR3 region: CASSIGGGFGTDTQYF. Here the CDR3 DNA reads TGTGCCAGCAGCATCGGAGGGGGGTTCGGCACAGATACGCAGTATTTT. J is TRBJ2-3 and V is TRBV9, with D perhaps being TRBD1 or TRBD2 (6 bases each). Germline CDR1 is SGDLS and CDR2 is YYNGEE. Trimming removed 4 bases from V and 1 base from J, with 16 bases in between. The CDR3 is 16 residues long.

The genes are TRBV10-3 and TRBJ1-2; a weak D match, TRBD1 (5 bases). Germline V gene data show CDR1 as ENHRY and CDR2 as SYGVKD. V was clipped by 5 bases and J by 4 bases, with 11 bases between them. The CDR3 has 13 amino acids. The CDR3 region is CAISRDAAYGYTF. The CDR3 DNA sequence: TGTGCCATCAGTCGGGACGCCGCCTATGGCTACACCTTC.

V and J are TRBV10-2 and TRBJ2-7; D is perhaps TRBD1 or TRBD2 (5 bases each). The V end lost 6 bases, the J end lost 0 bases, and 12 bases lay between the germline ends. The CDR3 is 14 amino acids. CDR1 and CDR2 (germline): WSHSY, SAAADI. The CDR3 protein is CASSWGPSSYEQYF. In DNA, the CDR3 is TGCGCCAGCAGCTGGGGACCAAGCTCCTACGAGCAGTACTTC.

This clone came up once. The gene calls are TRBV19 and TRBJ1-1; the match to TRBD1 covers 8 bases. This CDR3 comprises 18 residues. Losses at the gene ends were 4 bases for V and 0 bases for J; bases not matched to a gene: 13. Looked up from germline, CDR1 is LNHDA and CDR2 is SQIVND (reference sequence). CDR3 DNA: TGTGCCAGTAGTAACTCGCGGACAGGGACTACAATGAACACTGAAGCTTTCTTT. This encodes CASSNSRTGTTMNTEAFF.

V is TRBV28 and J is TRBJ1-5; weak D call: TRBD1 (6 bases). This CDR3 spans 16 amino acids. The V gene's germline CDR1 is MDHEN and CDR2 SYDVKM. The V gene lost 6 bases and the J gene lost 1 base, with 16 bases spanning the gap. CDR3 bases: TGTGCCAGCAGAACTTGGGGGCGGGGCAGCAATCAGCCCCAGCATTTT. Translated: CASRTWGRGSNQPQHF.

The chain combines TRBV4-1 with TRBJ2-1; 9 positions match TRBD2. The CDR3 totals 20 residues. CDR1 MGHRA and CDR2 YSYEKL come from the germline V gene. With V trimmed by 1 base and J by 0 bases, 13 bases remained unmatched. The CDR3, as DNA: TGCGCCAGCAGCCAAGCCCGATCGTTAGCGGGAGAGATCTCCTACAATGAGCAGTTCTTC. Its protein is CASSQARSLAGEISYNEQFF.

The chain is built from TRBV5-1 and TRBJ1-2, with a tentative D call TRBD1 (6 bases). CDR3 size: 15 residues. The ends were cut back, 1 base at V and 0 bases at J, with 10 bases in the middle. The germline CDR1 and CDR2 sequences are SGHRS and YFSETQ. CDR3 DNA: TGCGCCAGCAGCTTGACGGGGGCCGCTAACTATGGCTACACCTTC. It is translated as CASSLTGAANYGYTF.

The chain employs TRBV7-2 and TRBJ2-1, with unresolved D. Trimming stripped 1 base from V and 3 bases from J, with 10 bases between. CDR3 length: 15 residues. Germline lookup yields CDR1 SGHTA and CDR2 FQGNSA. The CDR3 DNA reads as TGTGCCAGCAGCTTAGAAGTTGGGGTCTACAATGAGCAGTTCTTC. This translates into CASSLEVGVYNEQFF. Filled out from reference TRBV7-2 and TRBJ2-1, the complete variable domain reads GAGVSQSPSNKVTEKGKDVELRCDPISGHTALYWYRQSLGQGLEFLIYFQGNSAPDKSGLPSDRFSAERTGGSVSTLTIQRTQQEDSAVYLCASSLEVGVYNEQFFGPGTRLTVL.

This sequence joins TRBV7-8 and TRBJ2-7; D possibly corresponds to TRBD2 (7 bases). Trimming pared 0 bases from V and 0 bases from J, leaving 27 bases between. Germline CDR1 and CDR2: SGHVS and FQNEAQ. The CDR3 spans 21 residues. Here the CDR3 reads CASSLAQGHKAGRPSSYEQYF. In nucleotides, the CDR3 is TGTGCCAGCAGCTTAGCCCAGGGGCATAAAGCCGGGAGGCCTAGCTCCTACGAGCAGTACTTC.

This sequence joins TRBV19 and TRBJ1-1; TRBD1 might be the D (5 bases). V was clipped by 4 bases and J by 1 base, with 10 bases between them. This CDR3 contains 14 residues. Germline CDR1 reads LNHDA; CDR2 reads SQIVND (reference sequence). The CDR3 bases are TGTGCCAGTAGTAGGGACCCACGGAACACTGAAGCTTTCTTT. Protein: CASSRDPRNTEAFF.

The chain carries TRBV5-1 and TRBJ1-2; no definite D call. Germline CDR1 SGHRS, CDR2 YFSETQ. V lost 0 bases, J lost 4 bases, and 10 bases lay in between. This CDR3 has 14 amino acids. The CDR3 here is CASSLGQTIYGYTF. The CDR3 DNA follows: TGCGCCAGCAGCTTGGGGCAGACTATCTATGGCTACACCTTC. Full variable domain (outside the CDR3, taken from reference TRBV5-1 and TRBJ1-2): KAGVTQTPRYLIKTRGQQVTLSCSPISGHRSVSWYQQTPGQGLQFLFEYFSETQRNKGNFPGRFSGRQFSNSRSEMNVSTLELGDSALYLCASSLGQTIYGYTFGSGTRLTVV.

V gene TRBV28 combines with J gene TRBJ2-7; D is tentatively TRBD1 or TRBD2 (5 bases each). Trimming shortened V by 6 bases and J by 2 bases, and 17 bases separated the two germline ends. The CDR3 runs to 15 residues. Germline V gene data show CDR1 as MDHEN and CDR2 as SYDVKM. This CDR3 reads CASRKLGTATYEQYF. CDR3 in DNA: TGTGCCAGCAGAAAGCTTGGGACCGCGACCTACGAGCAGTACTTC.

This chain links TRBV6-6 with TRBJ2-7; TRBD1 aligns across 9 bases. This CDR3 contains 16 residues. Germline V gene sequence: CDR1 MNHNY, CDR2 SVGAGI (reference sequence). Trimming cost V 5 bases and J 3 bases; bases outside gene matches: 11. The CDR3: CASSTIRGQGSYEQYF. CDR3 bases: TGTGCCAGCAGTACTATTCGGGGACAGGGTAGCTACGAGCAGTACTTC.

This clone was seen a handful of times. CDR3 protein: CASSLSLGRSNHNSPLHF. The CDR3 region has the DNA TGTGCCAGCAGTCTCTCCCTTGGACGAAGCAACCATAATTCACCCCTCCACTTT. The genes are TRBV28 and TRBJ1-6; D is uncertain. There are 18 residues in the CDR3. The ends were cut back, 5 bases at V and 5 bases at J, with 22 bases in the middle. Germline V gene sequence: CDR1 MDHEN, CDR2 SYDVKM.

CDR3 bases: TGTGCCAGCAGGGCGCAAGGGGCCCGCAATCAGCCCCAGCATTTT. Translated: CASRAQGARNQPQHF. This chain links TRBV28 with TRBJ1-5; D might be TRBD1 (5 bases). With 6 bases removed from V and 2 bases from J, the gap between germline ends came to 14 bases. The CDR3 runs to 15 residues. The germline gives CDR1 MDHEN, CDR2 SYDVKM. The complete variable domain, with remaining parts taken from reference TRBV28 and TRBJ1-5, reads DVKVTQSSRYLVKRTGEKVFLECVQDMDHENMFWYRQDPGLGLRLIYFSYDVKMKEKGDIPEGYSVSREKKERFSLILESASTNQTSMYLCASRAQGARNQPQHFGDGTRLSIL.

J is TRBJ2-2 and V is TRBV5-1, with TRBD2 matching over 7 bases. The CDR3 contains 14 residues. J gave up 4 bases and V 4 bases, and 4 bases lay outside the gene matches. The germline CDR1 and CDR2 sequences are SGHRS and YFSETQ. This CDR3 is CASSPGGGTGELFF. The CDR3 DNA sequence: TGCGCCAGCAGCCCGGGCGGGGGCACCGGGGAGCTGTTTTTT.

The chain uses TRBV6-1 and TRBJ1-6; perhaps TRBD1 as D (5 bases). The V gene's germline CDR1 is MNHNS and CDR2 SASEGT. The CDR3 has 13 amino acids. V was trimmed by 5 bases and J by 7 bases, leaving 9 bases between them. The chain's CDR3 is CASSQGWNSPLHF. DNA of the CDR3: TGTGCCAGCAGTCAGGGTTGGAATTCACCCCTCCACTTT.

This clone was seen a few times. This chain uses TRBV6-1 with TRBJ2-3, with 10 bases aligning to TRBD1. J lost 6 bases, V lost 5 bases, and 8 bases had no gene match. The CDR3 runs to 15 residues. Germline CDR1 and CDR2: MNHNS and SASEGT. CDR3 sequence reads: CASSRSDRGLDTQYF. Written as DNA, the CDR3 is TGTGCCAGCAGTCGCTCTGACAGGGGGCTTGATACGCAGTATTTT.

The V gene is TRBV28, the J gene TRBJ1-5; possibly TRBD1 for D (6 bases). Germline V gene lookup returns CDR1 MDHEN and CDR2 SYDVKM. The CDR3 sequence is 15 residues long. Trimming removed 8 bases at V and 5 bases at J, with 19 bases between. DNA for the CDR3: TGTGCCAGCGCTCCGGGCAGGGGCTTTTATCAGCCCCAGCATTTT. It is translated as CASAPGRGFYQPQHF.

The chain carries TRBV28 and TRBJ2-3; D might be TRBD2 (7 bases). The CDR3 runs 15 residues. V was trimmed by 5 bases and J by 1 base, leaving 13 bases between them. Germline-derived CDR1 and CDR2 are MDHEN and SYDVKM. Written as DNA, the CDR3 is TGTGCCAGCAGTAGGGAGGGGGTTGGCACAGATACGCAGTATTTT. It encodes CASSREGVGTDTQYF.

The chain couples TRBV27 to TRBJ2-1; 7 bases match TRBD1. The CDR3 is 13 amino acids. J gave up 9 bases and V 0 bases, and 2 bases lay outside the gene matches. Germline CDR1 and CDR2: MNHEY and SMNVEV (reference sequence). The CDR3 region has the DNA TGTGCCAGCAGTTTATCTGACAGGGCTGAGCAGTTCTTC. This sequence encodes CASSLSDRAEQFF.

The CDR3 sequence: CASSPRQNTGELFF. CDR3 nucleotide sequence: TGTGCCAGCTCACCACGACAGAACACCGGGGAGCTGTTTTTT. The gene calls are TRBV18 and TRBJ2-2; D is undetermined. Germline loops: CDR1 KGHSH, CDR2 LQKENI. CDR3 length: 14 residues. V lost 1 base and J 1 base, leaving 4 bases between the germline ends.